The rows below give T cell receptor beta chains drawn from one sample of a study of cytomegalovirus exposure and HLA in healthy donors. The assay was immunoSEQ multiplex PCR, and TCRdb's table has in-frame clones only and misses some. This sample carries about 120,000 clones, about four fifths of them seen once, and the ten largest clones take about 3.9%. Material: PBMCs. The receptors derive from a woman younger than 45 in good health and CMV-seronegative. The conserved cysteine and the conserved F or W are not part of the CDR3 here. Rows may omit the clone size; those that give it use once, few, many or a size class.

j_call v_call cdr3_length clone_size cdr3_aa
TRBJ2-3 TRBV5-1 13 . ASSFAGASTDTQY
TRBJ2-1 TRBV28 13 . ASSFPGESNNEQF
TRBJ1-1 TRBV28 15 . ASSLAGQGAGNTEAF
TRBJ2-1 TRBV5-1 11 . ASSEAGDNEQF
TRBJ2-1 TRBV28 17 . ASSLFGGTSGRSNNEQF
TRBJ2-1 TRBV11-2 10 . ASSPPGNEQF
TRBJ2-1 TRBV6-4 14 . ASSDSAVSSYNEQF
TRBJ2-2 TRBV19 15 . ASSDGDFDPNTGELF
TRBJ2-3 TRBV14 15 . ASSQAYRNSGTDTQY
TRBJ2-1 TRBV28 10 once ASSLRENEQF
TRBJ1-5 TRBV5-6 15 . ASSLWGPRGGNQPQH
TRBJ2-7 TRBV27 14 . ASSPYGVAGGYEQY
. TRBV10-3 11 . AISESQSYEQY
TRBJ2-7 TRBV7-3 13 . ASSLTRTDSTEQY
TRBJ2-2 TRBV6-1 12 . ASSRSGVTGELF
TRBJ1-1 TRBV5-5 13 . ASSYSGQTNTEAF
TRBJ2-3 TRBV7-8 15 . ASSSLRTSGRADTQY
TRBJ1-2 TRBV7-2 9 . ASSGGTGYT
TRBJ2-5 TRBV28 12 . ASSFTGLQETQY
TRBJ2-4 TRBV28 12 . ASRQGQAKNIQY
TRBJ2-7 TRBV28 12 . ASSLVGDPYEQY
TRBJ2-7 TRBV6-1 13 few ASSEEGQGAYEQY
TRBJ2-1 TRBV27 13 . ASSLTSLLYNEQF